The 2 T cell receptor beta chains reported below all come from one sample, sequenced in a study of blood T cell repertoires in COVID-19. Libraries were prepared by immunoSEQ multiplex PCR; TCRdb keeps only in-frame clonotypes and omits some of them. The table lists about 39,000 clones, roughly 80% of them singletons. Material: peripheral blood. These receptors were collected from a man aged 50 to 60 with active or convalescent COVID-19.

The rearrangement uses TRBV7-2 and TRBJ2-5, with D possibly TRBD2 on 6 matching bases. Per the germline V gene, CDR1 is SGHTA and CDR2 is FQGNSA. V lost 6 bases to trimming and J lost 4 bases, with 15 bases between them. The CDR3 has 14 residues. The CDR3 sequence: CASRERGGVETQYF. DNA of the CDR3: TGTGCCAGCAGGGAAAGGGGCGGGGTAGAGACCCAGTACTTC.

The chain carries TRBV27 and TRBJ2-1, with 8 positions matching TRBD1. The CDR3 covers 16 residues. Germline CDR1 is MNHEY and CDR2 is SMNVEV (reference sequence). Trimming at V came to 3 bases and at J to 9 bases, leaving 13 bases not matched to a gene. Here the CDR3 DNA reads TGTGCCAGCAGTTTGGCTTGGGCCACAGGGGGAACTGAGCAGTTCTTC. This sequence encodes CASSLAWATGGTEQFF.